This T cell receptor (beta chain) was obtained from a study of CD8 T cells in ankylosing spondylitis. Study-level findings and limits: It appeared that ankylosing spondylitis blood was characterized by a TCR beta motif of several highly homologous variants.

Quantitative molecular-barcoded 5'-RACE generated the TCR beta libraries. Via MiXCR, TCRdb re-called the 5' RACE reads, giving one row per CDR3 protein. This sample yields about 340,000 distinct CDR3 sequences, of which roughly 14% are seen a single time; about 1.1% belongs to the top ten. This CDR3 is built from 14 residues. Trimming took 3 bases from V and 3 from J, leaving 11 bases between them. This clonotype has only a few counts. Its antigen remains unidentified. The gene calls are TRBV12-3 or TRBV12-4 and TRBJ1-2; D ambiguous. The clonotype originates from a male donor with ankylosing spondylitis or in good health (not recorded which). Sample: blood, either unsorted or a sorted T cell fraction (not recorded which). CDR3 region: CASSFPGLHYGYTF. Here the CDR3 DNA reads TGTGCCAGCAGTTTTCCAGGACTCCACTATGGCTACACCTTC.